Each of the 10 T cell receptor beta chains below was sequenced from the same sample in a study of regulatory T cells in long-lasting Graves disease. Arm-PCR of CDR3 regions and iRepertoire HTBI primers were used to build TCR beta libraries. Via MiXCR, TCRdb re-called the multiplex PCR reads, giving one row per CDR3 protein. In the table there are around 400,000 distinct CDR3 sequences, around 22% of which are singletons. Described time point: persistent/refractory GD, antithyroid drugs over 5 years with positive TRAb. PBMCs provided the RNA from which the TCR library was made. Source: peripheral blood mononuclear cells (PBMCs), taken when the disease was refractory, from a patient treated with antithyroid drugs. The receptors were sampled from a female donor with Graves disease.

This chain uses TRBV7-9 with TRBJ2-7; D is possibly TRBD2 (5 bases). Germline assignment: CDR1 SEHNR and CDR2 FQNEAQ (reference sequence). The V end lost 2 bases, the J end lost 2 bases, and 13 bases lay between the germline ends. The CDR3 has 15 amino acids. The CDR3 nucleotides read TGTGCCAGCAGCTTACGATTAGCGCCCACCTACGAGCAGTACTTC. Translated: CASSLRLAPTYEQYF. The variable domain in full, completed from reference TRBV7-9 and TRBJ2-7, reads DTGVSQNPRHKITKRGQNVTFRCDPISEHNRLYWYRQTLGQGPEFLTYFQNEAQLEKSRLLSDRFSAERPKGSFSTLEIQRTEQGDSAMYLCASSLRLAPTYEQYFGPGTRLTVT.

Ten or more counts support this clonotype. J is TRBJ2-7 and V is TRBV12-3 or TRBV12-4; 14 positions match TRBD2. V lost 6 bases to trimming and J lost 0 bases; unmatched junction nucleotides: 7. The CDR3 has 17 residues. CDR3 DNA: TGTGCCAGCAGCCCGCCAGGGACTAGCGGGAGCTCCTACGAGCAGTACTTC. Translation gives CASSPPGTSGSSYEQYF.

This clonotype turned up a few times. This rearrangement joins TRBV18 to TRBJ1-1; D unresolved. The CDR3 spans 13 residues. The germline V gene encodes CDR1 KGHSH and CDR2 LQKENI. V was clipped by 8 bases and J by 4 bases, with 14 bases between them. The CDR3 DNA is TGTGCCAGCAGCCCCGGCGGGGTCACTGAAGCTTTCTTT. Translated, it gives CASSPGGVTEAFF.

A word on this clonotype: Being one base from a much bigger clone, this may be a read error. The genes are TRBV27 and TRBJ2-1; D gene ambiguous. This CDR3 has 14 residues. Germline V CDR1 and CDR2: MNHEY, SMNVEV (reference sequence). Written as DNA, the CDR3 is TGTGCCAGCAGTTTAACCGTATACTACAGTGAGCAGTTCTTC. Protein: CASSLTVYYSEQFF.

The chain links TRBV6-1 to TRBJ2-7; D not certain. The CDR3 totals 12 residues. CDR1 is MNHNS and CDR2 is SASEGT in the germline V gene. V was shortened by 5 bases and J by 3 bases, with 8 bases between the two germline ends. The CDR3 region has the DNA TGTGCCAGCAGTACCCCCCTCTACGAGCAGTACTTC. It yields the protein CASSTPLYEQYF.

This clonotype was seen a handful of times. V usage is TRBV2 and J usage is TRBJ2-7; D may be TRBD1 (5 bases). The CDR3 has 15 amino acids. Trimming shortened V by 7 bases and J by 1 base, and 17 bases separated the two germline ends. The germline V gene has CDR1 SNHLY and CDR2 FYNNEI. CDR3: CASKGLQDKSYEQYF. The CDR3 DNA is TGTGCCAGCAAAGGTTTACAGGATAAATCCTACGAGCAGTACTTC.

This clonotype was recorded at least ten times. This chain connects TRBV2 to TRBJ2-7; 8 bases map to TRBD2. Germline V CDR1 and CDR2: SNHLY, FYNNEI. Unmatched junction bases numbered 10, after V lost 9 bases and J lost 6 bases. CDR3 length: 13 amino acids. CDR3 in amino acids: CASSGAGGFEQYF. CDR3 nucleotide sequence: TGTGCCAGTTCAGGTGCGGGAGGTTTCGAGCAGTACTTC.

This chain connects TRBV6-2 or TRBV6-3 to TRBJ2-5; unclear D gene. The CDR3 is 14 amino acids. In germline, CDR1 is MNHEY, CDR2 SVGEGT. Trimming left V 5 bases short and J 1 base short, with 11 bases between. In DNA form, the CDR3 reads TGTGCCAGCAGTAGTTATTCCCCCCAAGAGACCCAGTACTTC. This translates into CASSSYSPQETQYF.

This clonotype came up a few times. As DNA, the CDR3 is TGCAGTGCGACCGGGACGCCCATCTCCTACGAGCAGTACTTC. Amino acids: CSATGTPISYEQYF. The V gene is TRBV20-1, the J gene TRBJ2-7; D may match TRBD1 or TRBD2 (5 bases each). CDR1 is DFQATT, CDR2 SNEGSKA, per germline (reference sequence). Trimming stripped 6 bases from V and 0 bases from J, with 15 bases between. This CDR3 is built from 14 residues.

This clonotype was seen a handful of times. The CDR3 DNA reads as TGTGCCAGCAGTGAATGGAGTACAGGAGACACTGAAGCTTTCTTT. It is translated as CASSEWSTGDTEAFF. The chain employs TRBV25-1 and TRBJ1-1, with a possible D match to TRBD1 (5 bases). V shed 1 base and J shed 3 bases, with 12 bases lying between them. The germline V gene has CDR1 MGHDK and CDR2 SYGVNS. The length of the CDR3 is 15 residues. The full variable domain, in which reference TRBV25-1 and TRBJ1-1 provide the parts outside the CDR3, is EADIYQTPRYLVIGTGKKITLECSQTMGHDKMYWYQQDPGMELHLIHYSYGVNSTEKGDLSSESTVSRIRTEHFPLTLESARPSHTSQYLCASSEWSTGDTEAFFGQGTRLTVV.